The TCR beta chain under discussion was sequenced for a study of beta chain features in type 1 diabetes. What was sequenced were expressed TCRB transcripts, since all of the isolated RNA had been reverse transcribed. Assay used: immunoSEQ multiplex PCR; TCRdb lists only in-frame clones, some missing. Of about 900,000 clones detected, under 20% appear once; the ten largest clones hold about 0.02%. Trimming stripped 3 bases from V and 1 base from J, with 9 bases between. This CDR3 contains 14 residues. Germline assignment: CDR1 MNHEY and CDR2 SMNVEV (reference sequence). This clone was seen a handful of times. Other nucleotide sequences from this sample produce the same CDR3.

The TCR comes from a woman younger than 35 in good health. J is TRBJ1-1 and V is TRBV27; possibly TRBD1 for D (6 bases). The sequenced sample was naive CD4+ T cells from blood. The CDR3 DNA is TGTGCCAGCAGTTTCAGGGGTAGGAACACTGAAGCTTTCTTT. This sequence encodes CASSFRGRNTEAFF.